The next 32 T cell receptor beta chains were all read from a single sample in a study of cytomegalovirus exposure and HLA in healthy donors. This PCR relied on a set of 60 Vbeta primers and 13 Jbeta primers. TCRdb's table, derived via immunoSEQ multiplex PCR, lists solely in-frame clones and lacks some. The sample shows some 150,000 clones, around 79% of them seen only once. Sequenced material: PBMCs. Every receptor here comes from a man aged 40-50 years in good health and CMV-seronegative.

The J gene is TRBJ2-5, the V gene TRBV29-1; 9 nucleotides match TRBD2. The J call may be mistaken, given a closer DNA end match to TRBJ2-7. This CDR3 is 14 amino acids long. CDR1 and CDR2 from the germline V gene are SQVTM and ANQGSEA. CDR3 sequence: CSVEASGETYEQYF. DNA for the CDR3: TGCAGCGTTGAAGCTAGCGGGGAGACCTACGAGCAGTACTTC.

V is TRBV28 and J is TRBJ2-7, with D possibly being TRBD1 (7 bases). The CDR3 extends over 15 amino acids. CDR1 MDHEN and CDR2 SYDVKM come from the germline V gene. Trimming pared 6 bases from V and 1 base from J, leaving 16 bases between. CDR3 sequence reads: CASRRKTGTSYEQYF. In nucleotides, the CDR3 is TGTGCCAGCAGGCGTAAGACAGGGACTTCCTACGAGCAGTACTTC.

The CDR3 spells CASSVTTARTQETQYF. DNA for the CDR3: TGTGCCAGCAGCGTGACGACAGCCCGTACCCAAGAGACCCAGTACTTC. The chain combines TRBV11-1 with TRBJ2-5; D possibly corresponds to TRBD1 (5 bases). The CDR3 has 16 residues. CDR1 and CDR2 (germline): SGHAT, FQDESV (reference sequence). Trimming shortened V by 5 bases and J by 1 base, and 17 bases separated the two germline ends. The variable domain in full, completed from reference TRBV11-1 and TRBJ2-5, reads EAEVAQSPRYKITEKSQAVAFWCDPISGHATLYWYRQILGQGPELLVQFQDESVVDDSQLPKDRFSAERLKGVDSTLKIQPAELGDSAMYLCASSVTTARTQETQYFGPGTRLLVL.

This sequence joins TRBV6-5 and TRBJ2-1, with 10 positions matching TRBD2. This CDR3 has 15 residues. V gave up 7 bases and J gave up 7 bases; unmatched junction bases: 10. Germline V gives CDR1 MNHEY, CDR2 SVGAGI. For the CDR3, the DNA is TGTGCCAGCATCCCCGGTAGCGGGGGGCGGAATGAGCAGTTCTTC. This sequence encodes CASIPGSGGRNEQFF.

V is TRBV7-9 and J is TRBJ2-7; 8 nucleotides match TRBD1. The germline gives CDR1 SEHNR, CDR2 FQNEAQ (reference sequence). V lost 5 bases to trimming and J lost 0 bases; unmatched junction nucleotides: 3. The CDR3 sequence is 14 residues long. CDR3 in amino acids: CASSPDRGSYEQYF. The CDR3 DNA sequence: TGTGCCAGCAGCCCAGACAGGGGCTCCTACGAGCAGTACTTC.

This chain connects TRBV5-1 to TRBJ1-2, with 9 bases fitting TRBD1. After removal of 5 bases from V and 6 bases from J, the junction contained 8 bases not matched to a gene. The CDR3 runs 14 residues. CDR1 is SGHRS, CDR2 YFSETQ, per germline. The CDR3 sequence is CASRPTGGIDGYTF. DNA of the CDR3: TGCGCCAGCAGACCTACAGGGGGCATCGATGGCTACACCTTC.

CDR3 in DNA: TGTGCCAGTAATACAGGGTTATCACCCCTCCACTTT. It is translated as CASNTGLSPLHF. The genes are TRBV19 and TRBJ1-6, with TRBD1 as a possible D gene (6 bases). V was clipped by 7 bases and J by 10 bases, with 11 bases between them. CDR1 LNHDA and CDR2 SQIVND come from the germline V gene (reference sequence). This CDR3 has 12 residues.

The V gene is TRBV5-5, the J gene TRBJ2-7, with 7 bases matching TRBD1. V shed 3 bases, J shed 6 bases, and the junction held 9 bases outside the gene matches. Germline V gene lookup returns CDR1 SGHKS and CDR2 YYEKEE (reference sequence). This CDR3 is built from 14 residues. CDR3 protein: CASSSTGTVGEQYF. CDR3 DNA: TGTGCCAGCAGCTCCACAGGGACAGTAGGCGAGCAGTACTTC.

This chain connects TRBV11-3 to TRBJ2-2; D is perhaps TRBD1 (5 bases). This CDR3 region has 15 residues. In germline, CDR1 is SGHNT, CDR2 YENEEA. Trimming removed 3 bases from V and 1 base from J, with 9 bases in between. DNA for the CDR3: TGTGCCAGCAGCTTTTCTAGGGGGAACACCGGGGAGCTGTTTTTT. It translates to CASSFSRGNTGELFF. Filled out from reference TRBV11-3 and TRBJ2-2, the complete variable domain reads EAGVVQSPRYKIIEKKQPVAFWCNPISGHNTLYWYLQNLGQGPELLIRYENEEAVDDSQLPKDRFSAERLKGVDSTLKIQPAELGDSAVYLCASSFSRGNTGELFFGEGSRLTVL.

This CDR3 reads CAVGREGQFNEKLFF. The CDR3 nucleotides read TGTGCCGTTGGTCGGGAGGGACAGTTTAATGAAAAACTGTTTTTT. This chain links TRBV15 with TRBJ1-4, with 7 bases fitting TRBD1. The CDR3 spans 15 residues. Germline V gives CDR1 LNHNV, CDR2 YYDKDF (reference sequence). V lost 11 bases to trimming and J lost 4 bases; unmatched junction nucleotides: 13.

The V gene is TRBV21-1, the J gene TRBJ2-7; TRBD1 reflects the table's D call only, with no check against the DNA. TRBV21-1 counts as a pseudogene. CDR3 length: 16 residues. The CDR3 nucleotides are TGTGCCAGCAGCTCCCACCTCGGGACAACCTCCTACGAGCAGTACTTC. This sequence encodes CASSSHLGTTSYEQYF.

In DNA, the CDR3 is TGTGCCAGCAGCGGTTCAGCGGGAGGAGGCACCGGGGAGCTGTTTTTT. Translation gives CASSGSAGGGTGELFF. This chain connects TRBV5-4 to TRBJ2-2; 9 bases match TRBD2. Germline CDR1 reads SGHNT; CDR2 reads YYREEE (reference sequence). V was clipped by 4 bases and J by 4 bases; unmatched bases: 8. The CDR3 has 16 amino acids.

This chain joins TRBV4-1 and TRBJ2-3; 7 bases match TRBD1. This CDR3 is built from 14 residues. CDR1 and CDR2 (germline): MGHRA, YSYEKL. V was clipped by 6 bases and J by 5 bases; unmatched bases: 8. Written as DNA, the CDR3 is TGCGCCAGCAGACAGAGGGGGCGCGGAGATACGCAGTATTTT. This gives the protein CASRQRGRGDTQYF.

In this sample, this clone turned up once. The chain links TRBV27 to TRBJ1-5, with a weak D call TRBD1 (6 bases). Trimming pared 4 bases from V and 0 bases from J, leaving 16 bases between. The CDR3 length is 17 residues. Germline-derived CDR1 and CDR2 are MNHEY and SMNVEV (reference sequence). CDR3 nucleotides: TGTGCCAGCAGTTCCACCCGGACAGTTTATAGCAATCAGCCCCAGCATTTT. This codes for CASSSTRTVYSNQPQHF.

This clone was picked up one time. The chain is built from TRBV18 and TRBJ1-3; 7 bases map to TRBD1. V lost 6 bases to trimming and J lost 2 bases; unmatched junction nucleotides: 4. The germline gives CDR1 KGHSH, CDR2 LQKENI. The CDR3 runs to 14 residues. CDR3 in DNA: TGTGCCAGCTCGCCGACAGGGACTGGAAACACCATATATTTT. Translating gives CASSPTGTGNTIYF. Using reference TRBV18 and TRBJ1-3 for the parts outside the CDR3, the full variable domain is NAGVMQNPRHLVRRRGQEARLRCSPMKGHSHVYWYRQLPEEGLKFMVYLQKENIIDESGMPKERFSAEFPKEGPSILRIQQVVRGDSAAYFCASSPTGTGNTIYFGEGSWLTVV.

CDR3 sequence (DNA): TGTGCCAGCAGCTTAGACCCGGGGAATGAAAAACTGTTTTTT. Amino acid sequence: CASSLDPGNEKLFF. The rearrangement joins TRBV11-2 to TRBJ1-4; no clear D. The CDR3 is made up of 14 amino acids. The V end lost 0 bases, the J end lost 5 bases, and 7 bases lay between the germline ends. CDR1 and CDR2 from the germline V gene are SGHAT and FQNNGV. Full variable domain (missing parts from reference TRBV11-2 and TRBJ1-4): EAGVAQSPRYKIIEKRQSVAFWCNPISGHATLYWYQQILGQGPKLLIQFQNNGVVDDSQLPKDRFSAERLKGVDSTLKIQPAKLEDSAVYLCASSLDPGNEKLFFGSGTQLSVL.

This clone was counted once. The chain joins TRBV6-5 to TRBJ1-5, with a tentative D call TRBD1 (6 bases). This CDR3 is built from 13 residues. Trimming left V 6 bases short and J 7 bases short, with 13 bases between. Looked up from germline, CDR1 is MNHEY and CDR2 is SVGAGI. The CDR3 region is CASSHREGQPQHF. CDR3 nucleotide sequence: TGTGCCAGCAGCCACAGGGAGGGCCAGCCCCAGCATTTT.

The rearrangement uses TRBV2 and TRBJ1-2, with 9 bases aligning to TRBD1. After removal of 6 bases from V and 8 bases from J, the junction contained 4 bases not matched to a gene. The CDR3 is made up of 12 amino acids. Germline V gene data show CDR1 as SNHLY and CDR2 as FYNNEI. The DNA for the CDR3 is TGTGCCAGCAGGCCGGGACAGGGAGGCTACACCTTC. Protein sequence: CASRPGQGGYTF. Supplemented by reference TRBV2 and TRBJ1-2, the full variable domain reads EPEVTQTPSHQVTQMGQEVILRCVPISNHLYFYWYRQILGQKVEFLVSFYNNEISEKSEIFDDQFSVERPDGSNFTLKIRSTKLEDSAMYFCASRPGQGGYTFGSGTRLTVV.

This sequence joins TRBV19 and TRBJ1-1; D ambiguous. Germline V CDR1 and CDR2: LNHDA, SQIVND (reference sequence). The V end was cut by 3 bases, the J end by 1 base, with 12 bases between. This CDR3 has 15 residues. This CDR3 is CASSMGRLSNTEAFF. The CDR3 DNA is TGTGCCAGTAGTATGGGGAGACTATCGAACACTGAAGCTTTCTTT.

The V call is TRBV4-1, the J call TRBJ1-5; the match to TRBD1 covers 8 bases. Germline V gene lookup returns CDR1 MGHRA and CDR2 YSYEKL. J was trimmed by 5 bases and V by 6 bases; bases with no gene match: 9. There are 15 residues in the CDR3. The CDR3 loop is CASRASVDRDQPQHF. CDR3 bases: TGCGCCAGCAGAGCAAGTGTGGACAGGGATCAGCCCCAGCATTTT.

The J gene is TRBJ2-6, the V gene TRBV5-1; TRBD1 is a possible D gene (6 bases). In germline, CDR1 is SGHRS, CDR2 YFSETQ. V dropped 4 bases and J dropped 0 bases, with 14 bases sitting between them. This CDR3 is built from 17 residues. CDR3: CASSRDKGDSGANVLTF. The CDR3 region has the DNA TGCGCCAGCAGCAGGGACAAGGGCGACTCTGGGGCCAACGTCCTGACTTTC.

J is TRBJ2-3 and V is TRBV6-1, with TRBD2 matching over 15 bases. This CDR3 has 16 amino acids. V lost 4 bases and J lost 6; bases outside the gene matches: 5. The germline V gene has CDR1 MNHNS and CDR2 SASEGT. Here the CDR3 reads CASSGGLAGGMDTQYF. As DNA, the CDR3 is TGTGCCAGCAGTGGCGGACTAGCGGGGGGGATGGATACGCAGTATTTT.

The chain couples TRBV30 to TRBJ2-3; the match to TRBD2 covers 7 bases. Germline V gives CDR1 GTSNPN, CDR2 SVGIG (reference sequence). The CDR3 runs to 14 residues. Losses at the gene ends were 5 bases for V and 0 bases for J; bases not matched to a gene: 5. This chain's CDR3 is CAWGSGISTDTQYF. The DNA for the CDR3 is TGTGCCTGGGGCAGCGGGATAAGCACAGATACGCAGTATTTT.

This chain links TRBV19 with TRBJ2-7; 10 positions agree with TRBD2. CDR1 and CDR2 from the germline V gene are LNHDA and SQIVND (reference sequence). V shed 5 bases and J 0 bases; nucleotides not matched to a gene: 13. This CDR3 comprises 18 residues. CDR3 loop: CASSGPGTSARSSYEQYF. CDR3 bases: TGTGCCAGTAGTGGCCCCGGGACTAGCGCAAGGAGCTCCTACGAGCAGTACTTC.

This clone was seen only a few times. The chain is built from TRBV28 and TRBJ1-2, with no clear D. Trimming shortened V by 5 bases and J by 8 bases, and 15 bases separated the two germline ends. Germline loops: CDR1 MDHEN, CDR2 SYDVKM. The CDR3 spans 13 residues. Here the CDR3 DNA reads TGTGCCAGCAGTCTGGCAGCCAGGAGGGGCTACACCTTC. It codes for CASSLAARRGYTF.

The rearrangement uses TRBV5-5 and TRBJ2-5; a possible D gene is TRBD2 (5 bases). V lost 2 bases to trimming and J lost 5 bases, with 10 bases between them. This CDR3 has 13 residues. Germline CDR1 SGHKS, CDR2 YYEKEE (reference sequence). The CDR3 DNA is TGTGCCAGCAGCTTAACGGACTTGGAGACCCAGTACTTC. The encoded protein is CASSLTDLETQYF.

The chain carries TRBV5-1 and TRBJ2-1, with a possible D match to TRBD2 (6 bases). Deletions cut 4 bases from V and 7 bases from J, with 12 bases between. The CDR3 covers 13 residues. Germline CDR1 is SGHRS and CDR2 is YFSETQ. This CDR3 reads CASSLWRENEQFF. Written as DNA, the CDR3 is TGCGCCAGCAGCCTTTGGCGGGAAAATGAGCAGTTCTTC. The variable domain in full, completed from reference TRBV5-1 and TRBJ2-1, reads KAGVTQTPRYLIKTRGQQVTLSCSPISGHRSVSWYQQTPGQGLQFLFEYFSETQRNKGNFPGRFSGRQFSNSRSEMNVSTLELGDSALYLCASSLWRENEQFFGPGTRLTVL.

This clone turned up a few times. The V gene is TRBV7-2, the J gene TRBJ2-5, with D possibly TRBD1 on 6 matching bases. The CDR3 sequence is 15 residues long. CDR1 is SGHTA and CDR2 is FQGNSA in the germline V gene. The V end was cut by 5 bases, the J end by 3 bases, with 16 bases between. CDR3 sequence reads: CASSQGQSTKETQYF. CDR3 sequence (DNA): TGTGCCAGCAGCCAAGGACAGTCAACAAAAGAGACCCAGTACTTC.

There are a few counts of this clone. The chain recombines TRBV5-5 with TRBJ2-3, with TRBD2 matching 8 bases. Germline V lookup: CDR1 SGHKS, CDR2 YYEKEE (reference sequence). This CDR3 contains 16 residues. V lost 4 bases, J lost 0 bases, and 7 bases stayed unmatched. In nucleotides, the CDR3 is TGTGCCAGCAGCGGATTAGCGGGGATTAGCACAGATACGCAGTATTTT. This gives the protein CASSGLAGISTDTQYF.

Here the CDR3 DNA reads TGTGCCAGCAGCCGAACCGGGACTACCTACAATGAGCAGTTCTTC. Its translation is CASSRTGTTYNEQFF. The V call is TRBV2, the J call TRBJ2-1; 7 bases are shared with TRBD2. The CDR3 is 15 amino acids. Germline CDR1 is SNHLY and CDR2 is FYNNEI. Losses at the gene ends were 6 bases for V and 2 bases for J; bases not matched to a gene: 7.

The rearrangement joins TRBV5-4 to TRBJ1-2; D may be TRBD1 (5 bases). Trimming removed 0 bases at V and 7 bases at J, with 13 bases between. CDR3 length: 14 residues. Germline loops: CDR1 SGHNT, CDR2 YYREEE (reference sequence). The CDR3 loop is CASSLEQEGFGYTF. Written as DNA, the CDR3 is TGTGCCAGCAGCTTGGAACAGGAAGGATTTGGCTACACCTTC.

This chain joins TRBV11-1 and TRBJ2-2; TRBD2 matches at 7 bases. The V and J ends lost 6 bases and 6 bases, in that order; junction bases with no gene match: 13. The CDR3 is 16 amino acids. The germline CDR1 and CDR2 sequences are SGHAT and FQDESV (reference sequence). The CDR3 sequence: CASRGWDGGFSGELFF. CDR3 nucleotide sequence: TGTGCCAGCAGGGGCTGGGACGGGGGGTTCTCCGGGGAGCTGTTTTTT.